This is a list of T cell receptor beta chains from one sample in a study of T-cell memory formation after mild COVID-19. MiXCR, run by TCRdb on the 5' RACE reads, gives a single entry per CDR3 protein. The table has 350,000 to 400,000 distinct CDR3 sequences, around 20% seen once. Material for sequencing was PBMCs or a T cell subset sorted from them (not recorded which). The source of these receptors is an adult woman who had mild COVID-19 (a few samples of this study predate the infection). Cell type and time point are not known. Both conserved end residues are part of each CDR3. The D gene is left open where the match is weak.

V gene,D gene,J gene,CDR3 protein
TRBV27,TRBD1,TRBJ1-2,CASSTSGTGGNGYTF
TRBV29-1,-,TRBJ1-2,CSVNYIRTANYGYTF
TRBV29-1,-,TRBJ2-3,CSVERDRGEYF
TRBV6-5,-,TRBJ1-6,CASNFRADSPLHF
TRBV9,-,TRBJ1-2,CASSVATGYNYGYTF
TRBV11-3,-,TRBJ2-3,CASTVDFRTDTQYF
TRBV2,-,TRBJ1-5,CASSGILGPNQPQHF
TRBV9,-,TRBJ1-1,CASSVGSGMNTEAFF
TRBV12-3/TRBV12-4,-,TRBJ2-7,CASRTTSAPSTEQYF
TRBV5-1,-,TRBJ2-2,CASSQGGVSGELFF
TRBV6-2/TRBV6-3,TRBD2,TRBJ2-1,CASSSRLAGSGNEQFF
TRBV7-9,-,TRBJ2-1,CASVGGASYNEQFF
TRBV2,-,TRBJ1-5,CASREQGRLGNQPQHF
TRBV7-9,TRBD2,TRBJ2-1,CASSLTFGTQAGDEQFF
TRBV7-2,-,TRBJ1-4,CASSLVGAFNEKLFF
TRBV4-1,-,TRBJ2-7,CASSQDSDGYYEQYF
TRBV11-2,-,TRBJ2-7,CASSPKVRDSSYEQYF
TRBV20-1,TRBD2,TRBJ2-3,CSAPISGGADTQYF
TRBV12-3/TRBV12-4,TRBD2,TRBJ2-1,CASRRLADPWNEQFF
TRBV9,-,TRBJ1-5,CASSVGGAPGQPQHF
TRBV24-1,-,TRBJ1-2,CATSDVGTAIGYTF
TRBV2,TRBD1,TRBJ2-7,CASGRDRGQEQYF
TRBV6-5,-,TRBJ2-6,CASSYGLTGASGANVLTF
TRBV24-1,-,TRBJ2-1,CATSDSYRLGYNEQFF
TRBV27,TRBD1,TRBJ2-7,CASSLGQGFSYEQYF
TRBV5-6,-,TRBJ1-1,CASSYIGGWDTEAFF
TRBV9,-,TRBJ2-7,CASSVADRTYYEQYF
TRBV7-2,-,TRBJ2-7,CASSSGAGEQYF
TRBV9,-,TRBJ2-1,CASSVEGVRGQGTYNEQFF
TRBV5-5,-,TRBJ2-3,CASSFFWRAQREDTQYF
TRBV15,TRBD2,TRBJ2-5,CATSRVPSGDQETQYF
TRBV11-3,-,TRBJ1-1,CASGSNAMNTEAFF
TRBV7-2,TRBD2,TRBJ2-4,CASSFWTSGLAKNIQYF
TRBV20-1,-,TRBJ1-1,CSARDPRGRGSGNTEAFF
TRBV11-2,TRBD1,TRBJ2-5,CASRTTGGALETQYF
TRBV6-5,-,TRBJ2-1,CASSPSFGTVFYNEQFF
TRBV6-6,-,TRBJ2-6,CASTSHSGANVLTF
TRBV4-1,-,TRBJ1-1,CASRGLTLNTEAFF
TRBV20-1,TRBD2,TRBJ2-1,CSARLLAGGYNEQFF
TRBV20-1,-,TRBJ2-7,CSARDLRAGGYEQYF
TRBV9,TRBD2,TRBJ2-1,CASSVGMGLAGSYNEQFF
TRBV12-3/TRBV12-4,-,TRBJ2-5,CASRQGLQETQYF
TRBV29-1,TRBD1,TRBJ1-5,CSVGQGYQPQHF
TRBV21-1,-,TRBJ1-2,CASSKEGRGGYTF
TRBV23-1,-,TRBJ1-2,CASSQYRPAPNYGYTF
TRBV7-2,TRBD2,TRBJ2-4,CASSLGLAGGPTAKNIQYF
TRBV12-3/TRBV12-4,-,TRBJ1-4,CASSSDGAPNEKLFF
TRBV9,-,TRBJ2-3,CASSVEVDHTQYF
TRBV19,-,TRBJ1-5,CASRHGLFQPQHF
TRBV6-5,-,TRBJ2-7,CASSYVKDSYEQYF